A selection of T cell receptor beta chains follows, all from one sample in a study of metastatic and nonmetastatic thyroid tumors. TCRdb re-called the PCR reads via MiXCR. The sample records roughly 89,000 clones, 12% being singletons. The sample comprised tumor tissue. The receptors come from a female donor with papillary thyroid cancer or a benign thyroid nodule (not recorded which). Some clones in this sample may be carry-over from other donors' samples. CDR3s include the opening cysteine and the closing phenylalanine or tryptophan. The D gene is left open where the match is weak. Only some rows state a clone size, as once, few, many or a class for expanded clones.

D gene: .
J gene: TRBJ2-2
clone size: many
V gene: TRBV5-1
CDR3 DNA: TGCGCCAGCAGCTTGTGGCAGGGGTACACCGGGGAGCTGTTTTTT
CDR3 protein: CASSLWQGYTGELFF

D gene: .
J gene: TRBJ2-2
clone size: many
V gene: TRBV4-2
CDR3 DNA: TGTGCCAGCAGCCAAGATACGGGCGGGGAGCTGTTTTTT
CDR3 protein: CASSQDTGGELFF

D gene: .
J gene: TRBJ1-2
clone size: many
V gene: TRBV5-4
CDR3 DNA: TGTGCCAGCAGCACAGGACAGTGGGGCTTCGACTATGGCTACACCTTC
CDR3 protein: CASSTGQWGFDYGYTF

D gene: .
J gene: TRBJ2-3
clone size: few
V gene: TRBV27
CDR3 DNA: TGTGCCAGCAGTTTACGCAACAGGGACTTCTCGCACACAGATACGCAGTATTTT
CDR3 protein: CASSLRNRDFSHTDTQYF

D gene: .
J gene: TRBJ2-1
clone size: many
V gene: TRBV5-1
CDR3 DNA: TGCGCCAGCAGAACTAGCCAGAACAATGAGCAGTTCTTC
CDR3 protein: CASRTSQNNEQFF

D gene: .
J gene: TRBJ2-1
clone size: many
V gene: TRBV24-1
CDR3 DNA: TGTGCCACCGAGGGGGGAGCAAATGAGCAGTTCTTC
CDR3 protein: CATEGGANEQFF

D gene: .
J gene: TRBJ2-7
clone size: many
V gene: TRBV19
CDR3 DNA: TGTGCCAGTAGTCGTCGGTCCGGAGGGGGTCGAGACGAGCAGTACTTC
CDR3 protein: CASSRRSGGGRDEQYF

D gene: TRBD2
J gene: TRBJ2-7
clone size: .
V gene: TRBV7-8
CDR3 DNA: TGTTCCATCAGCTTTGGTGTAGCGGGTCCCTACGAGCAGTACTTC
CDR3 protein: CSISFGVAGPYEQYF

D gene: .
J gene: TRBJ2-1
clone size: many
V gene: TRBV19
CDR3 DNA: TGTGCCAGTAGTATTACCCCGGGGCCCTACAATGAGCAGTTCTTC
CDR3 protein: CASSITPGPYNEQFF

D gene: .
J gene: TRBJ1-2
clone size: many
V gene: TRBV19
CDR3 DNA: TGTGCCAGTAGGGAATTGGTTGGAGGCTACACCTTC
CDR3 protein: CASRELVGGYTF

D gene: .
J gene: TRBJ2-5
clone size: many
V gene: TRBV24-1
CDR3 DNA: TGTGCCACCAGTGATTTTGATGAGGGCGAAGAGACCCAGTACTTC
CDR3 protein: CATSDFDEGEETQYF

D gene: .
J gene: TRBJ2-7
clone size: many
V gene: TRBV7-9
CDR3 DNA: TGTGCCAGCAGCTTTGAGGTGTCATGGTACGAGCAGTACTTC
CDR3 protein: CASSFEVSWYEQYF

D gene: .
J gene: TRBJ2-2
clone size: many
V gene: TRBV19
CDR3 DNA: TGTGCCAGTACCCTACCCTCAGACAGGATATTCGCGAACACCGGGGAGCTGTTTTTT
CDR3 protein: CASTLPSDRIFANTGELFF

D gene: .
J gene: TRBJ2-5
clone size: few
V gene: TRBV5-6
CDR3 DNA: TGTGCCAGCAGCTTCCCACGGGGGACCCAGTACTTC
CDR3 protein: CASSFPRGTQYF

D gene: TRBD2
J gene: TRBJ2-7
clone size: many
V gene: TRBV5-1
CDR3 DNA: TGCGCCAGCAGCTCGGGACTAGCGGGAGTTCCCTCCTACGAGCAGTACTTC
CDR3 protein: CASSSGLAGVPSYEQYF

D gene: TRBD2
J gene: TRBJ2-1
clone size: .
V gene: TRBV30
CDR3 DNA: TGTTCCGCCCGGGATAGCGGGAGATCGGGTGGGCAGTTCTTC
CDR3 protein: CSARDSGRSGGQFF

D gene: TRBD2
J gene: TRBJ2-1
clone size: .
V gene: TRBV5-1
CDR3 DNA: TGCGCCAGCAGGGGACGAAACACACCGGGCGGGAGTAAGTTCTTC
CDR3 protein: CASRGRNTPGGSKFF

D gene: .
J gene: TRBJ2-7
clone size: many
V gene: TRBV6-2/TRBV6-3
CDR3 DNA: TGTGCCAGCAGAAGACTAATCTACGAGCAGTACTTC
CDR3 protein: CASRRLIYEQYF

D gene: .
J gene: TRBJ1-2
clone size: many
V gene: TRBV24-1
CDR3 DNA: TGTGCCACCAGTGATTCATATGGGGCTGGCTACACCTTC
CDR3 protein: CATSDSYGAGYTF

D gene: TRBD1
J gene: TRBJ1-2
clone size: .
V gene: TRBV5-1
CDR3 DNA: TGCGCCAGCAGCTTATCCTCCGTGACAGGGGCGTTTGTCTACACCTTC
CDR3 protein: CASSLSSVTGAFVYTF

D gene: TRBD2
J gene: TRBJ2-3
clone size: many
V gene: TRBV5-1
CDR3 DNA: TGCGCCAGCAGCTTGGCCGGGACTAGCGGACTAGATACGCAGTATTTT
CDR3 protein: CASSLAGTSGLDTQYF

D gene: TRBD1
J gene: TRBJ2-1
clone size: many
V gene: TRBV5-1
CDR3 DNA: TGCGCCAGCAGCTTGAAGGACAGGCTCTACAATGAGCAGTTCTTC
CDR3 protein: CASSLKDRLYNEQFF

D gene: TRBD2
J gene: TRBJ2-5
clone size: .
V gene: TRBV20-1
CDR3 DNA: TGCTTAGCGGGAGACCCGGTAGAGACCCAGTACTTC
CDR3 protein: CLAGDPVETQYF

D gene: .
J gene: TRBJ2-2
clone size: many
V gene: TRBV5-1
CDR3 DNA: TGCGCCAGCAGCCCAAAGGGAGGGAACACCGGGGAGCTGTTTTTT
CDR3 protein: CASSPKGGNTGELFF

D gene: .
J gene: TRBJ2-5
clone size: many
V gene: TRBV12-3/TRBV12-4
CDR3 DNA: TGTGCCAGCAGCCGACAGGGTGGGAGGCAAGAGACCCAGTACTTC
CDR3 protein: CASSRQGGRQETQYF

D gene: .
J gene: TRBJ2-2
clone size: many
V gene: TRBV12-3/TRBV12-4
CDR3 DNA: TGTGCCAGCAGTTTCCAGGGGGGGACCGGGGAGCTGTTTTTT
CDR3 protein: CASSFQGGTGELFF

D gene: TRBD2
J gene: TRBJ2-3
clone size: many
V gene: TRBV5-1
CDR3 DNA: TGCGCCAGCAGCTTCCCGGGACTAGCGGCGGGTCCGGGTCCAGATACGCAGTATTTT
CDR3 protein: CASSFPGLAAGPGPDTQYF

D gene: .
J gene: TRBJ2-1
clone size: many
V gene: TRBV5-1
CDR3 DNA: TGCGCCAGCAGCGCACCCCTTAGTGCCCGAGGGGCCAATGAGCAGTTCTTC
CDR3 protein: CASSAPLSARGANEQFF

D gene: TRBD1
J gene: TRBJ1-2
clone size: many
V gene: TRBV12-3/TRBV12-4
CDR3 DNA: TGTGCCAGCAGAGAGACAGGGCTCGACTACTATGGCTACACCTTC
CDR3 protein: CASRETGLDYYGYTF

D gene: .
J gene: TRBJ1-1
clone size: few
V gene: TRBV20-1
CDR3 DNA: TGCAGTGCTAGAGTGGGCAATCGGGACACTGAAGCTTTCTTT
CDR3 protein: CSARVGNRDTEAFF

D gene: .
J gene: TRBJ2-6
clone size: many
V gene: TRBV6-1
CDR3 DNA: TGTGCCAGCCAAGGGTTTTCTGGGGCCAACGTCCTGACTTTC
CDR3 protein: CASQGFSGANVLTF

D gene: .
J gene: TRBJ2-1
clone size: many
V gene: TRBV14
CDR3 DNA: TGTGCCAGCAGCCAAGGGCTAGCGACCCTCTACAATGAGCAGTTCTTC
CDR3 protein: CASSQGLATLYNEQFF

D gene: TRBD1
J gene: TRBJ2-7
clone size: many
V gene: TRBV20-1
CDR3 DNA: TGCAGTGCTAGAAATCACAGGGGGCGCGGGACCTACGAGCAGTACTTC
CDR3 protein: CSARNHRGRGTYEQYF

D gene: .
J gene: TRBJ2-5
clone size: many
V gene: TRBV10-3
CDR3 DNA: TGTGCCATCAGTGAGTCGGGAGAGACCCAGTACTTC
CDR3 protein: CAISESGETQYF

D gene: TRBD1
J gene: TRBJ1-1
clone size: .
V gene: TRBV10-3
CDR3 DNA: TGTGCCATCAGGGTCCCTGGACAGGGAAATACTGAAGCTTTCTTT
CDR3 protein: CAIRVPGQGNTEAFF

D gene: .
J gene: TRBJ1-3
clone size: few
V gene: TRBV6-1
CDR3 DNA: TGTGCCAGCAGACGTGGAGCTATAGTCAGCTCTGGAAGCACCATATATTTT
CDR3 protein: CASRRGAIVSSGSTIYF